This record looks at one T cell receptor (beta chain) sequence and its context. The antigen it recognizes is unknown. It may be a read error: a sequence one base away is much more abundant. TCRdb names Illumina HiSeq 2000 as the instrument used. Multiplex PCR amplification was used to generate the TCR beta chain libraries. The amplified TCR beta chain products were analyzed by high-throughput sequencing. TCRdb cleaned the public reads at Q25 with fastp, built clones with MiXCR and kept in-frame beta chains. All rows with the same CDR3 protein become a single entry with the most common DNA and genes. Here the sample has about 140,000 distinct CDR3 sequences; 30% to 35% occur a single time. The ten largest clones add up to approximately 2.3% of the sample. The data were taken from a study of breast tumors, draining lymph nodes, adjacent tissues (dated by TCRdb to about 2016). Background for the entire study: Breast cancer patients provided tumor, adjacent nontumor tissue and axillary lymph nodes, and the study compared the TCR beta repertoires across these three sources. In human breast cancer, the study set out to evaluate how tumor, surrounding tissue and draining lymph node repertoires relate to one another and whether T cells may move between these sites. Study-level results and caveats: Tumor T-cell repertoires showed less diversity than lymph node repertoires and more diversity than nontumor tissue repertoires, and tumor T-cell repertoires showed preferential V and J gene usage. Rather than being directly demonstrated, the conclusion that tumor T cells originate in lymph nodes was presented as consistent with a hypothesis. The data were considered consistent with most tumor T cells being derived from the lymph node and subsequently expanding within tumor tissue. Tumor and nontumor tissue repertoires were significantly more similar in luminal-like than in basal-like breast cancer.

The axillary draining lymph nodes of breast cancer patients were the source of the lymph node samples. Sequenced material: axillary lymph node tissue. The clonotype was recovered from a female donor with breast cancer. Some clones in this sample may be carry-over from other donors' samples.

The bases read TGTGCCAGCAGCCAAGCACGCGCGAGGGGGGGAGAGACCCAGTACTTC. It codes for CASSQARARGGETQYF. The V gene is TRBV4-1 and the J gene is TRBJ2-5; matching of 7 bases hints at TRBD2 as the D gene. The CDR3 sequence holds 16 residues, the cysteine and phenylalanine included. Just CDR3 DNA is preserved here, 48 bases in frame from base 1. Reading the germline V gene gives CDR1 MGHRA and CDR2 YSYEKL.